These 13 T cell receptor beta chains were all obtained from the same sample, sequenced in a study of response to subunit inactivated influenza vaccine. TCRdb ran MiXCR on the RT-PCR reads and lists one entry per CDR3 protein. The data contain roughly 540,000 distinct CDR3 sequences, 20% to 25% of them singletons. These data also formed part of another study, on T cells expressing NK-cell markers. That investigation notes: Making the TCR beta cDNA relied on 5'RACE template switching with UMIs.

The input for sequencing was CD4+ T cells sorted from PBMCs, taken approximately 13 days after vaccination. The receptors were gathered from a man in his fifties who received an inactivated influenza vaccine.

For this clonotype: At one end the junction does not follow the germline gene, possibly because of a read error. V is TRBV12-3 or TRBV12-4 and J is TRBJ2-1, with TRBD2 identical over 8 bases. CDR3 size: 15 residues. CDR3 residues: CASSLGLVSYNEQLF. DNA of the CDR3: TGTGCCAGCAGTTTGGGACTAGTATCCTACAATGAGCAGTTATTC.

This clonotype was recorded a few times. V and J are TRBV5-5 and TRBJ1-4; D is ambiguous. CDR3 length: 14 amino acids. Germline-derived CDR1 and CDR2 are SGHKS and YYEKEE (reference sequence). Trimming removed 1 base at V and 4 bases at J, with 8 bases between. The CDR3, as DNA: TGTGCCAGCAGCTTGTTGGGGTATAATGAAAAACTGTTTTTT. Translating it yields CASSLLGYNEKLFF.

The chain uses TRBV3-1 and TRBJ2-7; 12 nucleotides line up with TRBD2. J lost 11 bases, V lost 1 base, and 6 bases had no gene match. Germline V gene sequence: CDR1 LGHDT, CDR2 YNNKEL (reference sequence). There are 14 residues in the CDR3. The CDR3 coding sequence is TGTGCCAGCAGCCAAGCCGTGACTAGCGGGAGAGAGTACTTC. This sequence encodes CASSQAVTSGREYF.

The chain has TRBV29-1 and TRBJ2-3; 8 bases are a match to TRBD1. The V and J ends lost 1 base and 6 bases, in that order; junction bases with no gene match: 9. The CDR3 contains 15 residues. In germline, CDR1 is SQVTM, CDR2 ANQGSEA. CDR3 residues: CSVEAADRGTDTQYF. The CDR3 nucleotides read TGCAGCGTTGAAGCCGCCGACAGGGGAACGGATACGCAGTATTTT.

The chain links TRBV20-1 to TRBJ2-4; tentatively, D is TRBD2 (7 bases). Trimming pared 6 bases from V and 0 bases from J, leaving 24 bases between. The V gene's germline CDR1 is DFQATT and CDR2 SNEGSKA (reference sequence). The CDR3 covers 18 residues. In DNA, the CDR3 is TGCAGTGCCAGCCTGGGACTAAGAGGGGGAATAGCCAAAAACATTCAGTACTTC. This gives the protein CSASLGLRGGIAKNIQYF.

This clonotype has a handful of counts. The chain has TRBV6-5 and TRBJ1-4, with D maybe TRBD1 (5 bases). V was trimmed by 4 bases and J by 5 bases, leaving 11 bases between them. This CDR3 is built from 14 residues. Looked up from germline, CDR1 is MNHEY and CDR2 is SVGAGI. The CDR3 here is CASSSPGTNEKLFF. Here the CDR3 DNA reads TGTGCCAGCAGTTCCCCCGGGACGAATGAAAAACTGTTTTTT.

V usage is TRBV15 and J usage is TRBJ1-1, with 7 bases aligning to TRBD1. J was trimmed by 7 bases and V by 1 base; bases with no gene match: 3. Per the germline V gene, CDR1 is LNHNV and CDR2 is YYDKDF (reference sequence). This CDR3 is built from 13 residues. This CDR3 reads CATSRGTGLEAFF. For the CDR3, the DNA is TGTGCCACCAGCAGAGGGACAGGCCTTGAAGCTTTCTTT. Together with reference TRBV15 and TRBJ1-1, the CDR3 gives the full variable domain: DAMVIQNPRYQVTQFGKPVTLSCSQTLNHNVMYWYQQKSSQAPKLLFHYYDKDFNNEADTPDNFQSRRPNTSFCFLDIRSPGLGDTAMYLCATSRGTGLEAFFGQGTRLTVV.

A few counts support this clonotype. The CDR3 region is CASSQKRNGEQYF. The CDR3 nucleotides are TGCGCCAGCAGCCAAAAAAGGAACGGCGAGCAGTACTTC. This rearrangement joins TRBV4-3 to TRBJ2-7; no firm D call. This CDR3 contains 13 residues. The germline V and J ends were trimmed by 2 bases and 6 bases, with 11 bases remaining between them. Germline V gene data show CDR1 as LGHNA and CDR2 as YSLEER.

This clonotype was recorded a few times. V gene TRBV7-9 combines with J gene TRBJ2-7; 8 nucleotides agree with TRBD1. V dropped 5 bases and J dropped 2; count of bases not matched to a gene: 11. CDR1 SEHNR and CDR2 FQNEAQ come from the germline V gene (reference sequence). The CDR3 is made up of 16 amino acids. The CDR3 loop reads CASSPAKGTGAYEQYF. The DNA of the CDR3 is TGTGCCAGCAGCCCCGCCAAAGGGACAGGAGCCTACGAGCAGTACTTC.

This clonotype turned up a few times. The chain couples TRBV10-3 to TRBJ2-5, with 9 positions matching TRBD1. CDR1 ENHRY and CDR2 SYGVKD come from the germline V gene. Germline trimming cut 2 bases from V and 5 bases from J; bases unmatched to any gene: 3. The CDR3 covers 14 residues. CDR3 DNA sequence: TGTGCCATCAGTGAGCTCGGACAGGGGGAGACCCAGTACTTC. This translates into CAISELGQGETQYF.

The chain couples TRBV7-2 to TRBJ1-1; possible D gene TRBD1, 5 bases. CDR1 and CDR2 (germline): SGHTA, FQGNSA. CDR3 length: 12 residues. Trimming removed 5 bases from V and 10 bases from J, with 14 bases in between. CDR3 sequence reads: CASSRFSGAAFF. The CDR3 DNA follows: TGTGCCAGCAGCCGATTCTCCGGGGCAGCTTTCTTT.

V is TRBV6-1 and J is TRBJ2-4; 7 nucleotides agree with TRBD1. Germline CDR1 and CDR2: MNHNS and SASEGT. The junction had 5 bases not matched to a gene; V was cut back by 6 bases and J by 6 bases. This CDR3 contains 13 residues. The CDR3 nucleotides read TGTGCCAGCAGCGAGACAGGGAGAAACATTCAGTACTTC. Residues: CASSETGRNIQYF.

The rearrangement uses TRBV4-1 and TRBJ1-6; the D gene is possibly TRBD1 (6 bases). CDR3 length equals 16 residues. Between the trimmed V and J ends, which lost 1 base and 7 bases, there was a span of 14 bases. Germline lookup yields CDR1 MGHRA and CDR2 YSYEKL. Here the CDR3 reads CASSQVAGQSNSPLHF. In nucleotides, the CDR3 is TGCGCCAGCAGCCAAGTAGCTGGACAGTCCAATTCACCCCTCCACTTT.